One and the same sample provided the 14 T cell receptor beta chains below, sequenced in a study of OX40 agonist ivuxolimab in advanced cancers. Method: immunoSEQ multiplex PCR; TCRdb's copy keeps in-frame clones and lacks some. The sample yields tens of thousands of clones, 87% seen once. This specimen consisted of CD4+ or CD8+ T cells sorted from blood, obtained in a trial of the OX40 agonist ivuxolimab. The receptors here all came from an adult with an advanced solid tumor such as melanoma, head and neck, liver or kidney cancer.

This chain uses TRBV5-1 with TRBJ2-7, with 9 bases aligning to TRBD2. The length of the CDR3 is 14 residues. The trim removed 4 bases at V and 1 base at J, leaving 3 bases unmatched. Per the germline V gene, CDR1 is SGHRS and CDR2 is YFSETQ. CDR3 bases: TGCGCCAGCAGCAGGACTAGCGAGTCCTACGAGCAGTACTTC. Its translation is CASSRTSESYEQYF.

This clone occurred once. V is TRBV6-6 and J is TRBJ1-5, with 7 bases lining up with TRBD1. The germline CDR1 and CDR2 sequences are MNHNY and SVGAGI (reference sequence). CDR3 length equals 14 residues. V was clipped by 2 bases and J by 7 bases; unmatched bases: 5. The CDR3 spells CASSYGQGGQPQHF. CDR3 coding DNA: TGTGCCAGCAGTTACGGTCAGGGGGGACAGCCCCAGCATTTT.

This chain uses TRBV7-9 with TRBJ2-5; D might be TRBD1 or TRBD2, each matching 5 bases. The last part of the DNA fits TRBJ2-7 better; the J call may be wrong. The CDR3 consists of 15 residues. CDR1 is SEHNR and CDR2 is FQNEAQ in the germline V gene (reference sequence). CDR3 bases: TGTGCCAGCAGCTTAGCTCTGGGGGATGGGCACGAGCAGTACTTC. Protein: CASSLALGDGHEQYF.

The V gene is TRBV2, the J gene TRBJ2-7, with TRBD2 as a possible D gene (6 bases). Germline V lookup: CDR1 SNHLY, CDR2 FYNNEI. CDR3 length equals 15 residues. The V end was cut by 3 bases, the J end by 4 bases, with 16 bases between. DNA for the CDR3: TGTGCCAGCAGTGATGAAACTAGCAGGGAATACGAGCAGTACTTC. Protein product: CASSDETSREYEQYF. The full variable domain, its missing parts supplied by reference TRBV2 and TRBJ2-7, is EPEVTQTPSHQVTQMGQEVILRCVPISNHLYFYWYRQILGQKVEFLVSFYNNEISEKSEIFDDQFSVERPDGSNFTLKIRSTKLEDSAMYFCASSDETSREYEQYFGPGTRLTVT.

V gene TRBV4-1 combines with J gene TRBJ2-5; D gene uncertain. CDR1 and CDR2 from the germline V gene are MGHRA and YSYEKL. The CDR3 sequence is 12 residues long. V lost 6 bases and J lost 4, with 9 bases in between. DNA of the CDR3: TGCGCCAGCAGGTCCGTGGGAGAGACCCAGTACTTC. This encodes CASRSVGETQYF.

The V call is TRBV18, the J call TRBJ1-1; the D is unclear. CDR3 length: 15 amino acids. Germline CDR1 is KGHSH and CDR2 is LQKENI. Trimming took 1 base from V and 1 from J, leaving 10 bases between them. CDR3 bases: TGTGCCAGCTCACCACGTTCGGACCGGAACACTGAAGCTTTCTTT. It specifies CASSPRSDRNTEAFF.

This clone has a handful of counts. The V and J genes are TRBV2 and TRBJ1-1; 9 bases line up with TRBD1. The CDR3 has 14 residues. Germline assignment: CDR1 SNHLY and CDR2 FYNNEI. The ends lost 5 bases at V and 4 bases at J; junction bases unmatched: 5. This CDR3 reads CASSRDRVATEAFF. CDR3 DNA sequence: TGTGCCAGCAGTCGGGACAGGGTGGCCACTGAAGCTTTCTTT.

This clone has more than one count but fewer than ten. The V gene is TRBV5-1, the J gene TRBJ2-7, with 9 bases fitting TRBD1. Losses at the gene ends were 6 bases for V and 2 bases for J; bases not matched to a gene: 6. Germline CDR1 reads SGHRS; CDR2 reads YFSETQ. This CDR3 contains 14 residues. The DNA of the CDR3 is TGCGCCAGCAAGGGACAGGGCCTTACCTACGAGCAGTACTTC. The encoded protein is CASKGQGLTYEQYF.

The chain uses TRBV9 and TRBJ2-7; 9 nucleotides line up with TRBD1. CDR3 length: 15 residues. J was trimmed by 7 bases and V by 0 bases; bases with no gene match: 8. Germline values: CDR1 SGDLS, CDR2 YYNGEE. CDR3 residues: CASSVAPGQGWEQYF. The CDR3, as DNA: TGTGCCAGCAGCGTAGCTCCGGGACAGGGTTGGGAGCAGTACTTC. Full variable domain (outside the CDR3, taken from reference TRBV9 and TRBJ2-7): DSGVTQTPKHLITATGQRVTLRCSPRSGDLSVYWYQQSLDQGLQFLIQYYNGEERAKGNILERFSAQQFPDLHSELNLSSLELGDSALYFCASSVAPGQGWEQYFGPGTRLTVT.

A note on this clone: At one of its ends the junction is not consistent with the germline gene, which may arise from a read error. The chain combines TRBV7-7 with TRBJ2-2, with 11 bases matching TRBD1. The CDR3 consists of 17 residues. Germline CDR1 is SSHAT and CDR2 is FNYEAQ (reference sequence). CDR3 in amino acids: CASSLEAGTGGSGELFF. The CDR3 coding sequence is TGTGCTAGCAGCTTAGAGGCCGGGACAGGGGGTTCCGGGGAGCTGTTTTTT. The full variable domain, with the rest looked up from reference TRBV7-7 and TRBJ2-2, is GAGVSQSPRYKVTKRGQDVTLRCDPISSHATLYWYQQALGQGPEFLTYFNYEAQPDKSGLPSDRFSAERPEGSISTLTIQRTEQRDSAMYRCASSLEAGTGGSGELFFGEGSRLTVL.

The chain employs TRBV4-1 and TRBJ2-5, with D perhaps given as TRBD1 or TRBD2 (5 bases each). The CDR3 consists of 15 residues. Per the germline V gene, CDR1 is MGHRA and CDR2 is YSYEKL. The ends were cut back, 1 base at V and 7 bases at J, with 16 bases in the middle. The CDR3 bases are TGCGCCAGCAGCCAAGTGGGACGCCGGGTGGCGACCCAGTACTTC. This gives the protein CASSQVGRRVATQYF.

This chain uses TRBV2 with TRBJ1-1; 7 bases match TRBD1. The CDR3 totals 13 residues. The ends lost 9 bases at V and 4 bases at J; junction bases unmatched: 8. Germline CDR1 is SNHLY and CDR2 is FYNNEI. CDR3 protein: CARQQGLSTEAFF. The CDR3 nucleotides read TGTGCCAGACAACAGGGGTTGAGCACTGAAGCTTTCTTT. The full variable domain, with the rest looked up from reference TRBV2 and TRBJ1-1, is EPEVTQTPSHQVTQMGQEVILRCVPISNHLYFYWYRQILGQKVEFLVSFYNNEISEKSEIFDDQFSVERPDGSNFTLKIRSTKLEDSAMYFCARQQGLSTEAFFGQGTRLTVV.

This rearrangement joins TRBV28 to TRBJ1-4, with TRBD1 identical over 9 bases. The V segment lost 3 bases and the J segment 7 bases; nucleotides outside the gene matches: 6. CDR1 and CDR2 from the germline V gene are MDHEN and SYDVKM. CDR3 length equals 15 residues. CDR3 bases: TGTGCCAGCAGTTTCCCGACAGGGGGAAGTGAAAAACTGTTTTTT. Translation: CASSFPTGGSEKLFF.

Many counts were recorded for this clone. This chain joins TRBV7-2 and TRBJ1-1; no clear D. The CDR3 extends over 13 amino acids. Germline CDR1 reads SGHTA; CDR2 reads FQGNSA. Between the trimmed V and J ends, which lost 7 bases and 5 bases, there was a span of 14 bases. CDR3 loop: CASKWTLWTEAFF. CDR3 DNA sequence: TGTGCCAGCAAGTGGACTCTGTGGACTGAAGCTTTCTTT.